These 4 T cell receptor beta chains came from one sample sequenced in a study of identifying expanded T cells in peripheral blood. Produced via immunoSEQ multiplex PCR; TCRdb's table is partial and in-frame only. The table lists approximately 90,000 clones, approximately 86% of them singletons. Sequenced: blood. The receptors here all came from a person aged 18 to 70 in good health.

The DNA for the CDR3 is TGTGCCAGCTCGCAGGCGGAGGATGAAAAACTGTTTTTT. Translation gives CASSQAEDEKLFF. The chain employs TRBV18 and TRBJ1-4; no clear D. With 6 bases removed from V and 6 bases from J, the gap between germline ends came to 11 bases. The CDR3 sequence is 13 residues long. Germline lookup yields CDR1 KGHSH and CDR2 LQKENI.

The chain employs TRBV2 and TRBJ1-5; 7 nucleotides agree with TRBD1. V lost 3 bases to trimming and J lost 5 bases; unmatched junction nucleotides: 7. Germline values: CDR1 SNHLY, CDR2 FYNNEI. The CDR3 is 15 residues long. This CDR3 reads CASSDGQGEYQPQHF. CDR3 sequence (DNA): TGTGCCAGCAGTGATGGGCAGGGGGAATATCAGCCCCAGCATTTT.

The rearrangement uses TRBV27 and TRBJ2-2; possibly TRBD1 for D (6 bases). CDR1 is MNHEY and CDR2 is SMNVEV in the germline V gene (reference sequence). The V end lost 4 bases, the J end lost 9 bases, and 15 bases lay between the germline ends. The CDR3 length is 14 residues. This CDR3 reads CASSSPGQPRELFF. DNA for the CDR3: TGTGCCAGCAGTTCCCCCGGACAGCCCCGGGAGCTGTTTTTT.

V usage is TRBV4-3 and J usage is TRBJ1-4; maybe TRBD1 (5 bases). This CDR3 has 14 residues. V gave up 6 bases and J gave up 5 bases, with 13 bases separating them. Germline V gene lookup returns CDR1 LGHNA and CDR2 YSLEER. In DNA form, the CDR3 reads TGCGCCAGCAGACGGGACGGGGTCAATGAAAAACTGTTTTTT. This encodes CASRRDGVNEKLFF.